The present TCR beta chain was sequenced within a study of blood T cell repertoires in COVID-19. This clone has only a few counts. The data were produced by immunoSEQ multiplex PCR, yet TCRdb's version contains in-frame clones alone and is incomplete. The sample has under 200,000 clones, 70% to 90% seen once; the top ten hold roughly 8%. Germline V gene sequence: CDR1 LNHNV, CDR2 YYDKDF (reference sequence). Trimming removed 4 bases at V and 9 bases at J, with 13 bases between. The CDR3 consists of 12 residues. V and J are TRBV15 and TRBJ2-7; D not resolved. Input material: peripheral blood. This sequence originates from a man aged 55 to 70 with acute or convalescent COVID-19. CDR3 DNA: TGTGCCACCAGCACGTATGAGGAGATGCAGTACTTC. Translating gives CATSTYEEMQYF.